This entry lists 16 T cell receptor beta chains sequenced from one sample in a study of cytomegalovirus exposure and HLA in healthy donors. The primer mix had 60 Vbeta and 13 Jbeta primers. TCRdb's copy holds only in-frame clones and misses some; the assay was immunoSEQ multiplex PCR. The sample contains almost 90,000 clones, around 85% of which appear only once. The sample consisted of PBMCs. The receptors here all came from a man aged 35 to 55 in good health and CMV-seropositive.

This clone was detected only a few times. This chain uses TRBV2 with TRBJ2-1, with 7 bases fitting TRBD2. With 1 base clipped from V and 6 bases from J, the junction kept 9 bases outside the gene matches. The CDR3 has 16 amino acids. In germline, CDR1 is SNHLY, CDR2 FYNNEI. This chain's CDR3 is CASSEGASGPFNEQFF. The CDR3 region has the DNA TGTGCCAGCAGTGAAGGGGCTAGCGGACCCTTCAATGAGCAGTTCTTC.

The chain employs TRBV19 and TRBJ1-2; TRBD1 might be the D (5 bases). The germline gives CDR1 LNHDA, CDR2 SQIVND (reference sequence). This CDR3 has 13 amino acids. Deletions cut 9 bases from V and 11 bases from J, with 22 bases between. CDR3: CASRLGASDGYTF. CDR3 DNA sequence: TGTGCCAGCAGACTTGGGGCCTCCGACGGGTACACCTTC.

This clone was observed a handful of times. This chain uses TRBV7-9 with TRBJ1-1; maybe TRBD1 (5 bases). Germline CDR1 is SEHNR and CDR2 is FQNEAQ (reference sequence). The CDR3 has 15 amino acids. Deletions cut 4 bases from V and 0 bases from J, with 12 bases between. The CDR3 DNA sequence: TGTGCCAGCAGCTCGGAGACAGTCATGAACACTGAAGCTTTCTTT. Its translation is CASSSETVMNTEAFF.

This chain uses TRBV2 with TRBJ2-7; TRBD1 aligns across 11 bases. The CDR3 totals 14 residues. Trimming removed 6 bases from V and 4 bases from J; junction bases left unmatched: 5. Germline V gene data show CDR1 as SNHLY and CDR2 as FYNNEI. The CDR3 DNA sequence: TGTGCCAGCAGCCTGGGACAGGGGGTTTACGAGCAGTACTTC. This gives the protein CASSLGQGVYEQYF.

The chain carries TRBV2 and TRBJ2-1, with 7 bases lining up with TRBD2. The CDR3 is made up of 15 amino acids. Germline values: CDR1 SNHLY, CDR2 FYNNEI. J lost 5 bases, V lost 3 bases, and 7 bases had no gene match. The CDR3 loop is CASSDWAGVDNEQFF. As DNA, the CDR3 is TGTGCCAGCAGTGACTGGGCGGGGGTCGACAATGAGCAGTTCTTC.

This chain links TRBV6-5 with TRBJ2-7; D remains unclear. The CDR3 sequence is 13 residues long. V dropped 6 bases and J dropped 6 bases, with 15 bases sitting between them. Per germline, CDR1 MNHEY and CDR2 SVGAGI. The CDR3 is CASRPGLRGEQYF. CDR3 DNA: TGTGCCAGCAGGCCGGGTCTCCGAGGCGAGCAGTACTTC.

This chain links TRBV15 with TRBJ2-7; 7 nucleotides line up with TRBD1. The CDR3 consists of 15 residues. The germline gives CDR1 LNHNV, CDR2 YYDKDF (reference sequence). Trimming at V came to 0 bases and at J to 8 bases, leaving 10 bases not matched to a gene. CDR3 in DNA: TGTGCCACCAGCAGAGAAGACAGGGCCATTTACAAGCAGTACTTC. This encodes CATSREDRAIYKQYF. Complete variable domain (other parts from reference TRBV15 and TRBJ2-7): DAMVIQNPRYQVTQFGKPVTLSCSQTLNHNVMYWYQQKSSQAPKLLFHYYDKDFNNEADTPDNFQSRRPNTSFCFLDIRSPGLGDTAMYLCATSREDRAIYKQYFGPGTRLTVT.

This chain links TRBV29-1 with TRBJ2-5; 9 bases align to TRBD2. The germline gives CDR1 SQVTM, CDR2 ANQGSEA. V was pared by 6 bases and J by 5 bases, with 16 bases of the junction left unmatched. This CDR3 has 16 residues. Here the CDR3 reads CSVTPGTSSFGETQYF. Written as DNA, the CDR3 is TGCAGCGTGACCCCCGGGACTAGCAGTTTTGGTGAGACCCAGTACTTC. Combining the CDR3 with reference TRBV29-1 and TRBJ2-5 gives the whole variable domain SAVISQKPSRDICQRGTSLTIQCQVDSQVTMMFWYRQQPGQSLTLIATANQGSEATYESGFVIDKFPISRPNLTFSTLTVSNMSPEDSSIYLCSVTPGTSSFGETQYFGPGTRLLVL.

This chain links TRBV27 with TRBJ2-2; unclear D gene. The CDR3 spans 14 residues. Germline V gene lookup returns CDR1 MNHEY and CDR2 SMNVEV (reference sequence). V shed 0 bases and J shed 4 bases, with 6 bases lying between them. CDR3 sequence reads: CASSLSQVTGELFF. CDR3 bases: TGTGCCAGCAGTTTATCGCAGGTCACCGGGGAGCTGTTTTTT.

The J gene is TRBJ2-3, the V gene TRBV11-2; D uncertain. CDR1 and CDR2 from the germline V gene are SGHAT and FQNNGV. The CDR3 sequence is 15 residues long. With 5 bases removed from V and 4 bases from J, the gap between germline ends came to 16 bases. The DNA of the CDR3 is TGTGCCAGCAGCCCGCGGAACTCACTCTCAGATACGCAGTATTTT. Its translation is CASSPRNSLSDTQYF.

Here the CDR3 DNA reads TGTGCCAGTAGTAAAGACAGGGGTAGGTTGGAGACCCAGTACTTC. Its translation: CASSKDRGRLETQYF. This sequence joins TRBV19 and TRBJ2-5; the match to TRBD1 covers 8 bases. J gave up 5 bases and V 4 bases, and 9 bases lay outside the gene matches. From germline, CDR1 is LNHDA and CDR2 SQIVND (reference sequence). The CDR3 sequence is 15 residues long. Full variable domain (missing parts from reference TRBV19 and TRBJ2-5): DGGITQSPKYLFRKEGQNVTLSCEQNLNHDAMYWYRQDPGQGLRLIYYSQIVNDFQKGDIAEGYSVSREKKESFPLTVTSAQKNPTAFYLCASSKDRGRLETQYFGPGTRLLVL.

V and J are TRBV5-1 and TRBJ1-1, with 8 positions matching TRBD1. Germline CDR1 reads SGHRS; CDR2 reads YFSETQ. The CDR3 length is 16 residues. Trimming at V came to 4 bases and at J to 1 base, leaving 9 bases not matched to a gene. The chain's CDR3 is CASSSGDRTSNTEAFF. The CDR3 bases are TGCGCCAGCAGCAGTGGGGACAGGACATCGAACACTGAAGCTTTCTTT.

The chain has TRBV5-4 and TRBJ2-3; unclear D gene. The CDR3 has 13 amino acids. The germline CDR1 and CDR2 sequences are SGHNT and YYREEE (reference sequence). V lost 1 base and J lost 1, with 4 bases in between. The CDR3 bases are TGTGCCAGCAGCTTGTTCGGCACAGATACGCAGTATTTT. Its protein is CASSLFGTDTQYF.

The J gene is TRBJ2-1, the V gene TRBV20-1; D uncertain. This CDR3 is built from 10 residues. V gave up 6 bases and J gave up 4 bases, with 4 bases separating them. Germline assignment: CDR1 DFQATT and CDR2 SNEGSKA (reference sequence). CDR3 residues: CSASYNEQFF. CDR3 DNA sequence: TGCAGTGCCTCTTACAATGAGCAGTTCTTC.

The chain has TRBV4-2 and TRBJ1-5, with 11 bases identical to TRBD1. This CDR3 is 16 amino acids long. Per the germline V gene, CDR1 is LGHNA and CDR2 is YNFKEQ. V gave up 3 bases and J gave up 7 bases; unmatched junction bases: 8. The CDR3 DNA reads as TGTGCCAGCAGCCAGAAGGGACAGGGGGGAGGCCAGCCCCAGCATTTT. Translated: CASSQKGQGGGQPQHF.

The chain couples TRBV18 to TRBJ1-4, with D uncertain. CDR1 and CDR2 from the germline V gene are KGHSH and LQKENI. The CDR3 runs to 13 residues. Trimming shortened V by 3 bases and J by 7 bases, and 9 bases separated the two germline ends. The CDR3 here is CASSPSLSEKLFF. The CDR3 coding sequence is TGTGCCAGCTCACCTAGTCTTTCTGAAAAACTGTTTTTT.